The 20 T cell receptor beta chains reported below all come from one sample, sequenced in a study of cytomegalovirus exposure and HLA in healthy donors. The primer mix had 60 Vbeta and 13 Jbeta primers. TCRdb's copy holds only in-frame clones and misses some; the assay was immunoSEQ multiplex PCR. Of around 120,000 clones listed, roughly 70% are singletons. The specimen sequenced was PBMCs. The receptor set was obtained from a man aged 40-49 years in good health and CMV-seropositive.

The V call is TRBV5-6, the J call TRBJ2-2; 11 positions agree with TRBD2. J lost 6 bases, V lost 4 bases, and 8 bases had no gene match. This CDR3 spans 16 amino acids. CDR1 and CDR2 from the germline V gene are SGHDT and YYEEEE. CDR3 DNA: TGTGCCAGCAGCCATATAACTAGCGGGAGTGCCGGGGAGCTGTTTTTT. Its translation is CASSHITSGSAGELFF.

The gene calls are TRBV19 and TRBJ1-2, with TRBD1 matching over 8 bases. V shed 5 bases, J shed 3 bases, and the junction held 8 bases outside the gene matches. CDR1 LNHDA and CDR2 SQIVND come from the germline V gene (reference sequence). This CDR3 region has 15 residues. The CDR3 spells CASSPSLTGDYGYTF. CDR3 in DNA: TGTGCCAGTAGTCCCTCATTGACAGGGGACTATGGCTACACCTTC.

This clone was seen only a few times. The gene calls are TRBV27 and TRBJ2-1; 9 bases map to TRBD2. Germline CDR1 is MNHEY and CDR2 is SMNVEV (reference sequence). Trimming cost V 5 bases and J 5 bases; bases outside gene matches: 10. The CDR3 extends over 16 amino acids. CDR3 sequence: CASSPPVVAGDNEQFF. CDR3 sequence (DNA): TGTGCCAGCAGTCCCCCGGTGGTAGCGGGAGACAATGAGCAGTTCTTC.

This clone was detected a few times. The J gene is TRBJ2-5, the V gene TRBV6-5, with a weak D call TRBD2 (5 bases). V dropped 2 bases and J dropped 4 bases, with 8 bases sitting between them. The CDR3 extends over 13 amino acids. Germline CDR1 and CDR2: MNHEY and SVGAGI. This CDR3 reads CASSYEGPETQYF. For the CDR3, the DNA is TGTGCCAGCAGTTACGAGGGCCCAGAGACCCAGTACTTC.

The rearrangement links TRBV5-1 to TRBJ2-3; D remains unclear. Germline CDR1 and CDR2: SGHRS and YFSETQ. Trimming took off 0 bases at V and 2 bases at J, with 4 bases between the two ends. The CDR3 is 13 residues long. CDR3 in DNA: TGCGCCAGCAGCTTGGACTCCACAGATACGCAGTATTTT. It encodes CASSLDSTDTQYF.

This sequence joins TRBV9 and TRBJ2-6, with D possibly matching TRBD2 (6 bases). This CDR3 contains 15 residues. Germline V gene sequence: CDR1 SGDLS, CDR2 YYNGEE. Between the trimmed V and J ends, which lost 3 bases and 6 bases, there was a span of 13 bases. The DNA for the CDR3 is TGTGCCAGCAGCGCAGGGACTGGTCTGGCCAACGTCCTGACTTTC. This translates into CASSAGTGLANVLTF.

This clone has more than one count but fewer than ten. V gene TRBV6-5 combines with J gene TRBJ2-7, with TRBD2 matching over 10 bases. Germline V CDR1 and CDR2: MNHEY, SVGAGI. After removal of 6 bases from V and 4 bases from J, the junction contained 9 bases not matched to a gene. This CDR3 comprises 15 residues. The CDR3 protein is CASSQTSGEGYEQYF. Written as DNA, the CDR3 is TGTGCCAGCAGCCAAACTAGCGGGGAGGGGTACGAGCAGTACTTC.

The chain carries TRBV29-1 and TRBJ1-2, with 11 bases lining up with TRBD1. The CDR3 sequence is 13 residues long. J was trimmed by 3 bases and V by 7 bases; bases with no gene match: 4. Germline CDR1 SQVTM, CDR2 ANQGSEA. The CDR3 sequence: CSAGGQGDYGYTF. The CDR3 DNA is TGCAGCGCCGGGGGACAGGGGGACTATGGCTACACCTTC.

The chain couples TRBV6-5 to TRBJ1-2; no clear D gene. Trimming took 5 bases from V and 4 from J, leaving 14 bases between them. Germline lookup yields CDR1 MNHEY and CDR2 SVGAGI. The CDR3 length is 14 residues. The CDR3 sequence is CASSEDQAFYGYTF. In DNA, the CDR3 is TGTGCCAGCAGTGAAGACCAGGCCTTCTATGGCTACACCTTC.

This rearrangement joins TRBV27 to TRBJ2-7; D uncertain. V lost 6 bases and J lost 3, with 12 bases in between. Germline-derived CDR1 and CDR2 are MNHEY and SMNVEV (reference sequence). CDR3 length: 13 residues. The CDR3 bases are TGTGCCAGCAGACCTCTCGACATCTACGAGCAGTACGTC. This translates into CASRPLDIYEQYV.

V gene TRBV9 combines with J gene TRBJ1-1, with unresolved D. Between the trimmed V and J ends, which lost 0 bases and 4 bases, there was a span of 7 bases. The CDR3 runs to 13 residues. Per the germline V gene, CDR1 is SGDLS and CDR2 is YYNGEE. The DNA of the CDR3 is TGTGCCAGCAGCGTAGGGAGGAGCACTGAAGCTTTCTTT. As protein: CASSVGRSTEAFF.

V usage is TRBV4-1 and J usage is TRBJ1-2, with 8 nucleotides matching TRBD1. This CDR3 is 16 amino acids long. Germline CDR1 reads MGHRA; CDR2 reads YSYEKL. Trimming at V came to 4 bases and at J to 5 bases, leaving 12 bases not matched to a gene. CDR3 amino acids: CASSPSYGTGAYGYTF. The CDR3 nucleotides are TGCGCCAGCAGCCCTAGTTATGGGACAGGAGCATATGGCTACACCTTC.

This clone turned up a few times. The CDR3 DNA is TGTGCCACCAACACAGGGAACTATGGCTACACCTTC. Protein sequence: CATNTGNYGYTF. The rearrangement joins TRBV28 to TRBJ1-2; D possibly corresponds to TRBD1 (6 bases). There are 12 residues in the CDR3. Germline CDR1 MDHEN, CDR2 SYDVKM. V shed 10 bases and J shed 2 bases, with 11 bases lying between them.

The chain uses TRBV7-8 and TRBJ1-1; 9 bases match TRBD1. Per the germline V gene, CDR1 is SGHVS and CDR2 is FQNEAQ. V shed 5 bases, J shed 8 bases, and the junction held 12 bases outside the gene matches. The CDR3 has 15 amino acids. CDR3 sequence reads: CASSPKTGGRAEAFF. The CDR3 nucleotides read TGTGCCAGCAGCCCCAAAACAGGGGGCCGCGCCGAAGCTTTCTTT.

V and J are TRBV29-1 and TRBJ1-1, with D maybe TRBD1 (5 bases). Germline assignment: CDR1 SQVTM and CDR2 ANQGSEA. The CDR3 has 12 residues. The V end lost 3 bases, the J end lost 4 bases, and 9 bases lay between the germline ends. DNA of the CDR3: TGCAGCGTTGATGACAGTGGCACTGAAGCTTTCTTT. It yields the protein CSVDDSGTEAFF.

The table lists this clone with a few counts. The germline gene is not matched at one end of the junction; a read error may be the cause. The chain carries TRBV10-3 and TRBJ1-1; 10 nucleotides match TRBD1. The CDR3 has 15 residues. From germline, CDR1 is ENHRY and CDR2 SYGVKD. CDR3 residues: CAIREDRGMKTEAFF. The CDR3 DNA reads TGTGCCATCAGGGAGGACAGGGGGATGAAGACTGAAGCTTTCTTT.

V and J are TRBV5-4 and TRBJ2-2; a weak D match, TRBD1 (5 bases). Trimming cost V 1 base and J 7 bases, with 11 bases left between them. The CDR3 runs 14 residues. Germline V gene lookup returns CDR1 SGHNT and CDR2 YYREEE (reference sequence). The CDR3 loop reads CASSLQGADGELFF. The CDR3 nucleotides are TGTGCCAGCAGCTTGCAAGGGGCCGACGGGGAGCTGTTTTTT. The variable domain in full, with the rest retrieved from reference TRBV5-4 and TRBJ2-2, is ETGVTQSPTHLIKTRGQQVTLRCSSQSGHNTVSWYQQALGQGPQFIFQYYREEENGRGNFPPRFSGLQFPNYSSELNVNALELDDSALYLCASSLQGADGELFFGEGSRLTVL.

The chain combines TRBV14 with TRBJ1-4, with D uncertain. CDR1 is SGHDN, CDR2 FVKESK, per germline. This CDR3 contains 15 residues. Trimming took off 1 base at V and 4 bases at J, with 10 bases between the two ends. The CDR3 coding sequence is TGTGCCAGCAGCCAAGGCGCCATACGTAATGAAAAACTGTTTTTT. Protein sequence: CASSQGAIRNEKLFF.

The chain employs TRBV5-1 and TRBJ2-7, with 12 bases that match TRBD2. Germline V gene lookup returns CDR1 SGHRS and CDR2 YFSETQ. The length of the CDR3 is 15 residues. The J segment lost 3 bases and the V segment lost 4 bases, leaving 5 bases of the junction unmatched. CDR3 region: CASSLGTSGYYEQYF. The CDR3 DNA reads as TGCGCCAGCAGCCTCGGGACTAGCGGGTACTACGAGCAGTACTTC.

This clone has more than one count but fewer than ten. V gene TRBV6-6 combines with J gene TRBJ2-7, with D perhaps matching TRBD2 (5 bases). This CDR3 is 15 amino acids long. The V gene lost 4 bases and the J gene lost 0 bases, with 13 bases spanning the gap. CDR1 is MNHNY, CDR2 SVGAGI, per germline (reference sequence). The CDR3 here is CASSSGLHYSYEQYF. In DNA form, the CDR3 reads TGTGCCAGCAGTTCCGGACTCCATTACTCCTACGAGCAGTACTTC.